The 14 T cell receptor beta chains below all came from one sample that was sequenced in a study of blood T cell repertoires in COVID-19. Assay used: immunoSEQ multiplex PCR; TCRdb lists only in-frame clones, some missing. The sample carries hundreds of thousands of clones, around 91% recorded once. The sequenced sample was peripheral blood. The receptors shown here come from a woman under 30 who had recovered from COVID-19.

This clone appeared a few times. This CDR3 is CASRKGLAGDNEQFF. CDR3 DNA sequence: TGCGCCAGCAGGAAGGGACTAGCGGGAGATAATGAGCAGTTCTTC. The gene calls are TRBV4-1 and TRBJ2-1, with TRBD2 identical over 14 bases. J gave up 7 bases and V 6 bases, and 5 bases lay outside the gene matches. The CDR3 covers 15 residues. The V gene's germline CDR1 is MGHRA and CDR2 YSYEKL.

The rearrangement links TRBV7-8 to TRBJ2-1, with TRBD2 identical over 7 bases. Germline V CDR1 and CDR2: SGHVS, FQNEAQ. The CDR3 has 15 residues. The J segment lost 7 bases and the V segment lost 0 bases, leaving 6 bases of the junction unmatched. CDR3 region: CASSLARIGGNEQFF. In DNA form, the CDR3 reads TGTGCCAGCAGCTTAGCGCGTATCGGGGGGAATGAGCAGTTCTTC. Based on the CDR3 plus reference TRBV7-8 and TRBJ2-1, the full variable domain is GAGVSQSPRYKVAKRGQDVALRCDPISGHVSLFWYQQALGQGPEFLTYFQNEAQLDKSGLPSDRFFAERPEGSVSTLKIQRTQQEDSAVYLCASSLARIGGNEQFFGPGTRLTVL.

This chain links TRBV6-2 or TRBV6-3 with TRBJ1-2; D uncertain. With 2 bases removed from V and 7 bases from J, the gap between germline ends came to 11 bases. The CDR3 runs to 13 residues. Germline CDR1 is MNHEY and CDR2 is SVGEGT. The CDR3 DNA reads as TGTGCCAGCAGTTACGAGTCCACGATTGGCTACACCTTC. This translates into CASSYESTIGYTF.

CDR3 in DNA: TGTGCCAGTACCGCGGAGGGGACGAGAGCTCAGCCCCAGCATTTT. Its translation is CASTAEGTRAQPQHF. The chain links TRBV19 to TRBJ1-5, with D possibly being TRBD1 (5 bases). CDR3 length: 15 residues. Germline V lookup: CDR1 LNHDA, CDR2 SQIVND (reference sequence). V shed 7 bases and J shed 6 bases, with 19 bases lying between them.

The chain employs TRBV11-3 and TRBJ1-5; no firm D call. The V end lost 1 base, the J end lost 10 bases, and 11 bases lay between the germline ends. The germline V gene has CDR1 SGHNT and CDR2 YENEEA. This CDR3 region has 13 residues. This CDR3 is CASSLAGDGPQHF. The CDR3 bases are TGTGCCAGCAGCTTAGCCGGAGATGGTCCCCAGCATTTT.

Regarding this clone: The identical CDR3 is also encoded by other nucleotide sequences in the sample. CDR3 DNA: TGTGCCACCAGTGATAGCACTAGCGGCTCCTACAATGAGCAGTTCTTC. The encoded protein is CATSDSTSGSYNEQFF. The J gene is TRBJ2-1, the V gene TRBV24-1; TRBD2 matches 8 bases. The ends lost 3 bases at V and 0 bases at J; junction bases unmatched: 3. The CDR3 is made up of 16 amino acids. Germline lookup yields CDR1 KGHDR and CDR2 SFDVKD.

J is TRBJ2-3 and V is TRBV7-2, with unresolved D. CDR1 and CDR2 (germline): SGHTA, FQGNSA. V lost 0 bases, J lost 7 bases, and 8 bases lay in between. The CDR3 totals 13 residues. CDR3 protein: CASSLARAHTQYF. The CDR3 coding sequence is TGTGCCAGCAGCTTAGCGCGCGCCCATACGCAGTATTTT.

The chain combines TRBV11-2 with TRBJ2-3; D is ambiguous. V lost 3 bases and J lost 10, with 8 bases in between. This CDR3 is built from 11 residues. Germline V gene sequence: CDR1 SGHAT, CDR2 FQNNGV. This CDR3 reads CASSFLSSQYF. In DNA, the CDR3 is TGTGCCAGCAGCTTCCTCTCTTCGCAGTATTTT.

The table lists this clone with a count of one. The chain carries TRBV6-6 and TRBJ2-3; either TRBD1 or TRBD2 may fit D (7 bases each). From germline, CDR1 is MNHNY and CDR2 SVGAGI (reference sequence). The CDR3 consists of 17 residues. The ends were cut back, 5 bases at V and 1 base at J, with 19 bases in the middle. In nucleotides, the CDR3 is TGTGCCAGCAGTCGACAGGGAGGGAGTTTGGGCACAGATACGCAGTATTTT. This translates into CASSRQGGSLGTDTQYF.

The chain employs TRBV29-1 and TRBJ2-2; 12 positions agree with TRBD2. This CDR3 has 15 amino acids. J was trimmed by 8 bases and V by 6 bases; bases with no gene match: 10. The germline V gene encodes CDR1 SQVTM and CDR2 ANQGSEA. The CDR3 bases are TGCAGCGTCGCAGGACTAGCGGGATCTTTGGGGGAGCTGTTTTTT. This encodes CSVAGLAGSLGELFF.

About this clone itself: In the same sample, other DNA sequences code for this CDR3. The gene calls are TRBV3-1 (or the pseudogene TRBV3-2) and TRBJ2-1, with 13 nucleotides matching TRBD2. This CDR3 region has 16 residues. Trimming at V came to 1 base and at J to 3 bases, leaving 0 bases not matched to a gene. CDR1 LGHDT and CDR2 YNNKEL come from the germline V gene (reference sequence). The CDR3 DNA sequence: TGTGCCAGCAGCCAAGGGACTAGCGGGGGCTACAATGAGCAGTTCTTC. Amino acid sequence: CASSQGTSGGYNEQFF.

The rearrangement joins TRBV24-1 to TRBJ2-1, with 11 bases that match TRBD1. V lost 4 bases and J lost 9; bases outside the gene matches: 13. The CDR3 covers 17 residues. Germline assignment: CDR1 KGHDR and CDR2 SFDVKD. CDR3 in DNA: TGTGCCACCAGTGAGTCCGGGACAGGGGGTCTTGGCGGTGAGCAGTTCTTC. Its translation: CATSESGTGGLGGEQFF.

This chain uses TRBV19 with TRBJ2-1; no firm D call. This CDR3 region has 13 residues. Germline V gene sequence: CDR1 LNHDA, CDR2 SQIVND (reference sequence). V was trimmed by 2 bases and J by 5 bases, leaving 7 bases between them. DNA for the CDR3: TGTGCCAGTAGTATATCCCTTAACAATGAGCAGTTCTTC. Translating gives CASSISLNNEQFF. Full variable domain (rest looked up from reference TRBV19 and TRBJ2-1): DGGITQSPKYLFRKEGQNVTLSCEQNLNHDAMYWYRQDPGQGLRLIYYSQIVNDFQKGDIAEGYSVSREKKESFPLTVTSAQKNPTAFYLCASSISLNNEQFFGPGTRLTVL.

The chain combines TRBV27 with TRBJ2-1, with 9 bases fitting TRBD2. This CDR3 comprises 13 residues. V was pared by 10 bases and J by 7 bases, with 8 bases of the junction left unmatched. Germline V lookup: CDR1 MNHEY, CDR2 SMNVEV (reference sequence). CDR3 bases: TGTGCCACCGCGGGAGGGCCATGGAATGAGCAGTTCTTC. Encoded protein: CATAGGPWNEQFF.